This passage covers 5 T cell receptor beta chains from one sample sequenced in a study of prognosis after radiotherapy for stage I lung cancer. Two-round multiplex PCR amplified TCR beta CDR3 from genomic DNA. Round-one PCR had primers specific to each TRBV and TRBJ gene. MiXCR, applied by TCRdb to the multiplex PCR reads, yields one record per CDR3 protein. The sample includes around 17,000 distinct CDR3 sequences, 29% of them seen just once. Sequencing was performed on PBMCs, taken before or after stereotactic body radiation therapy (not recorded which). These receptors originate from a donor aged 50 or older with non-small cell lung cancer.

The sample holds many counts of this clonotype. This chain joins TRBV10-3 and TRBJ1-1, with TRBD1 as a possible D gene (5 bases). The CDR3 length is 13 residues. The germline V and J ends were trimmed by 3 bases and 4 bases, with 9 bases remaining between them. Germline CDR1 reads ENHRY; CDR2 reads SYGVKD. The CDR3 coding sequence is TGTGCCATCAGTGAATGGGGGGGCACTGAAGCTTTCTTT. It translates to CAISEWGGTEAFF.

This clonotype is categorized as medium-sized (0.01 to 0.1%). This chain connects TRBV20-1 to TRBJ2-1; D might be TRBD2 (5 bases). The CDR3 is 16 amino acids. Per the germline V gene, CDR1 is DFQATT and CDR2 is SNEGSKA (reference sequence). The ends were cut back, 3 bases at V and 5 bases at J, with 20 bases in the middle. This chain's CDR3 is CSARAAGTSGNNEQFF. CDR3 sequence (DNA): TGCAGTGCTAGGGCGGCGGGTACCTCTGGGAACAATGAGCAGTTCTTC.

This clonotype has a count of ten or more. The chain uses TRBV27 and TRBJ2-5, with TRBD1 identical over 11 bases. CDR3 length equals 16 residues. With V trimmed by 2 bases and J by 4 bases, 6 bases remained unmatched. Per germline, CDR1 MNHEY and CDR2 SMNVEV (reference sequence). The CDR3 region has the DNA TGTGCCAGCAGTTTAGGGGACAGGGGGGTTGGAGAGACCCAGTACTTC. Protein product: CASSLGDRGVGETQYF.

In its sample, this clonotype was seen many times. V is TRBV4-3 and J is TRBJ1-6; no clear D gene. The CDR3 is 13 amino acids. The V and J ends lost 0 bases and 8 bases respectively, with 5 bases between them. Per germline, CDR1 LGHNA and CDR2 YSLEER. This CDR3 reads CASSQEGDSPLHF. The CDR3 DNA sequence: TGCGCCAGCAGCCAAGAGGGAGATTCACCCCTCCACTTT.

This clonotype came up many times. The chain uses TRBV4-2 and TRBJ2-7; D remains ambiguous. The ends were cut back, 4 bases at V and 0 bases at J, with 16 bases in the middle. This CDR3 spans 16 amino acids. Germline lookup yields CDR1 LGHNA and CDR2 YNFKEQ. CDR3 residues: CASSPSRLAASYEQYF. CDR3 nucleotide sequence: TGTGCCAGCAGCCCGTCCCGGTTGGCGGCCTCCTACGAGCAGTACTTC.